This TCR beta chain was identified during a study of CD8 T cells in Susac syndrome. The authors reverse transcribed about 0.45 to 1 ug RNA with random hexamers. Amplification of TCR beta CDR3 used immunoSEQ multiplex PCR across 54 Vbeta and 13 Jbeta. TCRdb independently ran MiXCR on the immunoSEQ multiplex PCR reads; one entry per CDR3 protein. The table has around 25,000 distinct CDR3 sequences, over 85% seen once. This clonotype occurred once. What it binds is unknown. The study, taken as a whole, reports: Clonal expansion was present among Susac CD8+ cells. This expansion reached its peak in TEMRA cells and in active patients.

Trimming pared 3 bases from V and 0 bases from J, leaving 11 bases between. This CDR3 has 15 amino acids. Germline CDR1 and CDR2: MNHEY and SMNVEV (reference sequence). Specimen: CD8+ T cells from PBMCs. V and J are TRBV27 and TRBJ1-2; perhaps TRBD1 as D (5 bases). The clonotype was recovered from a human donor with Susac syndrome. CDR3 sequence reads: CASSFSQGSNYGYTF. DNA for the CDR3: TGTGCCAGCAGTTTCTCGCAGGGATCTAACTATGGCTACACCTTC.